Below, one T cell receptor (beta chain) is given with its context. As yet, its antigen is unknown. The CDR3 totals 15 residues. Trimming removed 3 bases from V and 4 bases from J, with 15 bases in between. The germline gives CDR1 SEHNR, CDR2 FQNEAQ (reference sequence). Produced via immunoSEQ multiplex PCR; TCRdb's table is partial and in-frame only. The sample lists roughly 200,000 clones; about 81% were seen once. This entry comes from a study of cytomegalovirus exposure and HLA in healthy donors. Notes on the study in general: A few of the chains that were CMV-associated were confirmed in vitro to be specific for CMV antigens.

Specimen: PBMCs. The sequence was collected from a woman under 40 in good health and CMV-seronegative. The V and J genes are TRBV7-9 and TRBJ2-5; no reliable D call. The CDR3 spells CASSFPSEVRETQYF. For the CDR3, the DNA is TGTGCCAGCAGCTTCCCCTCCGAGGTACGAGAGACCCAGTACTTC.